The 14 T cell receptor beta chains below come from one sample, sequenced in a study of T cell clonotyping in hematopoietic cell transplantation (dated by TCRdb to about 2021). Library preparation was by the immunoSEQ multiplex PCR assay. TCRdb re-hosts the immuneACCESS table, in-frame sequences only. Its copies lack some clones; in the studies checked, an unresolved V gene accounts for under half of them, and the cause for the rest is not known. The sample table lists 65,000 to 75,000 clones, around 94% of them with a count of one. The ten largest clones take up around 1.5% of the sample. Material: peripheral blood mononuclear cells. All receptors derive from a middle-aged man in good health. Some clones in this sample may be carry-over from other donors' samples.

The chain links TRBV19 to TRBJ1-3; D might be TRBD1 (5 bases). The V gene lost 5 bases and the J gene lost 4 bases, with 15 bases spanning the gap. Germline V gene lookup returns CDR1 LNHDA and CDR2 SQIVND (reference sequence). The CDR3 is 15 residues long. DNA for the CDR3: TGTGCCAGTAGTCTCGGGACTTCCCTCGGAAACACCATATATTTT. Protein sequence: CASSLGTSLGNTIYF.

The CDR3 sequence is CASSPDPNYGYTF. CDR3 coding DNA: TGTGCCAGCAGTCCCGATCCTAACTATGGCTACACCTTC. This chain connects TRBV9 to TRBJ1-2, with D hard to call. CDR3 length equals 13 residues. From germline, CDR1 is SGDLS and CDR2 YYNGEE. V was shortened by 5 bases and J by 0 bases, with 8 bases between the two germline ends. Full variable domain (rest looked up from reference TRBV9 and TRBJ1-2): DSGVTQTPKHLITATGQRVTLRCSPRSGDLSVYWYQQSLDQGLQFLIQYYNGEERAKGNILERFSAQQFPDLHSELNLSSLELGDSALYFCASSPDPNYGYTFGSGTRLTVV.

The chain carries TRBV28 and TRBJ1-2; 8 positions match TRBD1. After removal of 5 bases from V and 4 bases from J, the junction contained 6 bases not matched to a gene. The V gene's germline CDR1 is MDHEN and CDR2 SYDVKM. The CDR3 contains 14 residues. The CDR3 coding sequence is TGTGCCAGCAGTCGGACAGGGAACGCCTATGGCTACACCTTC. This sequence encodes CASSRTGNAYGYTF.

The chain uses TRBV6-5 and TRBJ2-7; no clear D gene. Germline values: CDR1 MNHEY, CDR2 SVGAGI. The ends were cut back, 0 bases at V and 2 bases at J, with 14 bases in the middle. This CDR3 has 16 residues. The DNA for the CDR3 is TGTGCCAGCAGTTACTCGAAGTCGGTTTTTCCCTACGAGCAGTACTTC. This gives the protein CASSYSKSVFPYEQYF.

Only one count was recorded for this clone. The chain uses TRBV7-9 and TRBJ1-2; D is perhaps TRBD1 (6 bases). CDR3 length: 17 residues. In germline, CDR1 is SEHNR, CDR2 FQNEAQ (reference sequence). The V end lost 0 bases, the J end lost 1 base, and 15 bases lay between the germline ends. CDR3 in DNA: TGTGCCAGCAGCTTAGCGGGGGCCAGGGGCCATAACTATGGCTACACCTTC. Its translation: CASSLAGARGHNYGYTF.

This sequence joins TRBV11-3 and TRBJ2-2, with TRBD2 as a possible D gene (7 bases). In germline, CDR1 is SGHNT, CDR2 YENEEA. V was shortened by 2 bases and J by 4 bases, with 14 bases between the two germline ends. The CDR3 has 16 amino acids. This CDR3 is CASSLMGGRGTGELFF. The CDR3, as DNA: TGTGCCAGCAGCTTAATGGGGGGGCGCGGCACCGGGGAGCTGTTTTTT.

This rearrangement joins TRBV6-5 to TRBJ2-3, with D possibly TRBD2 on 7 matching bases. The V gene lost 2 bases and the J gene lost 1 base, with 13 bases spanning the gap. From germline, CDR1 is MNHEY and CDR2 SVGAGI. CDR3 length equals 16 residues. CDR3 DNA: TGTGCCAGCAGTTACACCACGGGGGGCCGCACAGATACGCAGTATTTT. Translated: CASSYTTGGRTDTQYF.

This chain joins TRBV7-2 and TRBJ1-5; D is undetermined. CDR3 length: 14 amino acids. V was shortened by 5 bases and J by 5 bases, with 13 bases between the two germline ends. The germline gives CDR1 SGHTA, CDR2 FQGNSA. CDR3 sequence (DNA): TGTGCCAGCAGCCCGTCAAGGTTTGATCAGCCCCAGCATTTT. Amino acids: CASSPSRFDQPQHF.

The chain recombines TRBV7-9 with TRBJ2-1; 9 nucleotides align to TRBD2. CDR1 SEHNR and CDR2 FQNEAQ come from the germline V gene (reference sequence). Unmatched junction bases numbered 12, after V lost 5 bases and J lost 7 bases. The CDR3 is 16 amino acids. The CDR3 DNA follows: TGTGCCAGCAGCCCCCCGGGACTAGCATACCAGAATGAGCAGTTCTTC. This encodes CASSPPGLAYQNEQFF.

The genes are TRBV27 and TRBJ2-2; D is undetermined. This CDR3 is 15 amino acids long. V was pared by 6 bases and J by 6 bases, with 17 bases between. Germline CDR1 MNHEY, CDR2 SMNVEV (reference sequence). The CDR3 loop is CASSLRPGASGELFF. DNA for the CDR3: TGTGCCAGCAGCCTACGACCAGGAGCGTCCGGGGAGCTGTTTTTT.

The rearrangement links TRBV6-6 to TRBJ2-1; no clear D gene. V lost 5 bases, J lost 9 bases, and 14 bases lay in between. This CDR3 region has 13 residues. From germline, CDR1 is MNHNY and CDR2 SVGAGI (reference sequence). The CDR3 coding sequence is TGTGCCAGCAGTCAACGATCTGAAGGTGAGCAGTTCTTC. It specifies CASSQRSEGEQFF.

This clone was detected only a few times. This chain uses TRBV7-7 with TRBJ2-1; 9 bases align to TRBD2. CDR3 length: 15 residues. Germline CDR1 is SSHAT and CDR2 is FNYEAQ (reference sequence). With 5 bases clipped from V and 6 bases from J, the junction kept 8 bases outside the gene matches. In DNA, the CDR3 is TGTGCCAGCAGCCCTTCAGCGGGAGGTCGCAATGAGCAGTTCTTC. It yields the protein CASSPSAGGRNEQFF.

The chain combines TRBV9 with TRBJ2-1; D is uncertain. The length of the CDR3 is 14 residues. Germline CDR1 reads SGDLS; CDR2 reads YYNGEE. Trimming removed 0 bases at V and 4 bases at J, with 8 bases between. The CDR3 coding sequence is TGTGCCAGCAGCGTAGATGGGCTGTACAATGAGCAGTTCTTC. Amino acid sequence: CASSVDGLYNEQFF.

This clone was counted a single time. This chain links TRBV27 with TRBJ2-7; TRBD2 aligns across 8 bases. Germline V gene lookup returns CDR1 MNHEY and CDR2 SMNVEV (reference sequence). After removal of 5 bases from V and 0 bases from J, the junction contained 6 bases not matched to a gene. The CDR3 spans 15 residues. The CDR3 sequence is CASSRAGGSSYEQYF. The DNA for the CDR3 is TGTGCCAGCAGTCGGGCGGGGGGCTCCTCCTACGAGCAGTACTTC.